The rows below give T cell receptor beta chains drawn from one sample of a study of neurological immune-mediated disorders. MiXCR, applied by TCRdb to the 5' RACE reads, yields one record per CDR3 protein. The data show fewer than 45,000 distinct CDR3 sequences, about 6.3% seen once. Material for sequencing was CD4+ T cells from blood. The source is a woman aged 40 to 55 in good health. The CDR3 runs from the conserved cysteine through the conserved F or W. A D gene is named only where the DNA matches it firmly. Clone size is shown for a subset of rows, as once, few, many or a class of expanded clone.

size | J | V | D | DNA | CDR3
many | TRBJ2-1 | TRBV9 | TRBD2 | TGTGCCAGCAGCGTATCTAGCGGGAATTTAAATGAGCAGTTCTTC | CASSVSSGNLNEQFF
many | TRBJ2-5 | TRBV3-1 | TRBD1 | TGTGCCAGCAGCCAAGAACGCGGCAGGGGGACGAGGGGAAAAGAGACCCAGTACTTC | CASSQERGRGTRGKETQYF
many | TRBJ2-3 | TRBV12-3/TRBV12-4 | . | TGTGCCAGCAGCCGCTTTGGCCAGTTATTCACAGATACGCAGTATTTT | CASSRFGQLFTDTQYF
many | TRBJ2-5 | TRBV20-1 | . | TGCAGTGCTAGAGAGGTCCGGGGGGCAGGGGAGACCCAGTACTTC | CSAREVRGAGETQYF
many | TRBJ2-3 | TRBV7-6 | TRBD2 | TGTGCCAGCAGCGAACTAAGGGCGGGCGGGAGGGCCGTAGATACGCAGTATTTT | CASSELRAGGRAVDTQYF
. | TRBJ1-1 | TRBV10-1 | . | TGCGCCAGCAGTGTCCAGACCCGGTCGGGAGCTGAAGCTTTCTTT | CASSVQTRSGAEAFF
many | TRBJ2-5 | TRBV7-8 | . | TGTGCCAGCAGCTTAGTCCGGGAGACCCAGTACTTC | CASSLVRETQYF
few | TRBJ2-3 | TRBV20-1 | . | TGCAGTGCACAATCGGGAAGGGGGTTCACAGATACGCAGTATTTT | CSAQSGRGFTDTQYF
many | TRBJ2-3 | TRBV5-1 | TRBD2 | TGCGCCAGCAGCTATGCTAGCGGGAGCGGGGCAGATACGCAGTATTTT | CASSYASGSGADTQYF
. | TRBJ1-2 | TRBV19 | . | TGTGCCAGTAGTATTAATGGGGTCGGCTCTGGCTACACCTTC | CASSINGVGSGYTF
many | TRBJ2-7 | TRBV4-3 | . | TGCGCCAGCAGCCAAGAGGCCTCAACCTACGAGCAGTACTTC | CASSQEASTYEQYF
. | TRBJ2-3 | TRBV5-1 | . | TGCGCCAGCAGCTTGGAACGGCGGACCACAGATACGCAGTATTTT | CASSLERRTTDTQYF
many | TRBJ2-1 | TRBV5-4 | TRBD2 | TGTGCCAGCAGCTCGGGACTAGGGATAGGTGGTGAGCAGTTCTTC | CASSSGLGIGGEQFF
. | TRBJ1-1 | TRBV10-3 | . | TGTGCCATCAGTGAGTCCCTAGCCATGAACACTGAAGCTTTCTTT | CAISESLAMNTEAFF
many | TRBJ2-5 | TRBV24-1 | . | TGTGCCACCAGTGTCCAGGGGACCCAAGAGACCCAGTACTTC | CATSVQGTQETQYF
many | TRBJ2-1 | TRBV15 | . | TGTGCCACCAGGGAAGCACTCAGGGGCATCTACAATGAGCAGTTCTTC | CATREALRGIYNEQFF
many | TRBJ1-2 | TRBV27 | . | TGTGCCAGCAGTTTGGTTGGGAATCGGGGCTACACCTTC | CASSLVGNRGYTF
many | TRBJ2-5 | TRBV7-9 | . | TGTGCCAGCAGCTGGCGGCGGGAGACCCAGTACTTC | CASSWRRETQYF
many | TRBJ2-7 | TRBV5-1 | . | TGCGCCAGCAGCTCGGGACGTGCCTACGAGCAGTACTTC | CASSSGRAYEQYF
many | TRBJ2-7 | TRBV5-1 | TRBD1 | TGCGCCAGCAGTTACGCGACAGGGTATACCTACGAGCAGTACTTC | CASSYATGYTYEQYF
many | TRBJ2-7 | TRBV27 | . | TGTGCCAGCAGTTTCATTACCCCTCATTTAGGCGGGGACGGGCGCTACGAGCAGTACTTC | CASSFITPHLGGDGRYEQYF
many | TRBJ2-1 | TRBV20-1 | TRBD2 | TGCAGTGCTAAACTAGCGCAAAGCCTCAATGAGCAGTTCTTC | CSAKLAQSLNEQFF
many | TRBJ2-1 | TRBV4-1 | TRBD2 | TGCGCCAGCAGCACGGGACTAGCGGCGTTTGACAATGAGCAGTTCTTC | CASSTGLAAFDNEQFF
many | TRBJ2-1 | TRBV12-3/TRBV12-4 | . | TGTGCCAGCAACGTATTGCGGAGGGGAGACTCTGAGCAGTTCTTC | CASNVLRRGDSEQFF
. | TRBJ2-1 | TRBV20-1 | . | TGCAGTGCAAACGACTATAACACTGAGCAGTTCTTC | CSANDYNTEQFF
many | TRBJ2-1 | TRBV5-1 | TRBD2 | TGCGCCAGCAGACCCGTTTCCCTAGCGGGTAATGAGCAGTTCTTC | CASRPVSLAGNEQFF
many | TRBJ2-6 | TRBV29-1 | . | TGCAGCACACTGTACTCTGGGGCCAACGTCCTGACTTTC | CSTLYSGANVLTF
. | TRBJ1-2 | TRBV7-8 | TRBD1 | TGTGCCAGCAACTCGGCCGGGACAGGGAATGGCTACACCTTC | CASNSAGTGNGYTF
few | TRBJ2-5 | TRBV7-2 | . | TGTGCCAGCAGCTTGAGTAAGGGTACGGAGACCCAGTACTTC | CASSLSKGTETQYF
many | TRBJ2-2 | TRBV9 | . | TGTGCCAGCACCCCCTTAGGGTCGGTTTCTGGGGAGCTGTTTTTT | CASTPLGSVSGELFF
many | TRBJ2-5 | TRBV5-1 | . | TGCGCCAGCAGCTTGAGTTTAGAGACCCAGTACTTC | CASSLSLETQYF
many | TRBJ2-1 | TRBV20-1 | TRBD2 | TGCAGTGCCGCACCGGGACTAGCGGGAGGCGCTCCCGGTGAGCAGTTCTTC | CSAAPGLAGGAPGEQFF
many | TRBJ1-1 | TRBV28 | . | TGTGCCAGCTTTGATTACACTGAAGCTTTCTTT | CASFDYTEAFF
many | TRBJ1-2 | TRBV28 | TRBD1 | TGTGCCAGCAGTGTCCGACAGGGTGGGAACTATGGCTACACCTTC | CASSVRQGGNYGYTF
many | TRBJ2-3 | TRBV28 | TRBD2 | TGTGCCAGCAGTTTGCGGCTAGCGGGAAGCACAGATACGCAGTATTTT | CASSLRLAGSTDTQYF
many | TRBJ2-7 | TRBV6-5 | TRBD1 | TGTGCCAGCACTCCGACAGGGAACTACGAGCAGTACTTC | CASTPTGNYEQYF
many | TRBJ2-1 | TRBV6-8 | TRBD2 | TGTGCCAGCAGTTCGCTAGCGGGAGTTCCCAACAATGAGCAGTTCTTC | CASSSLAGVPNNEQFF
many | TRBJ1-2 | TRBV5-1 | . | TGCGCCAGCATAAGCCCGAAGTATGGCTACACCTTC | CASISPKYGYTF
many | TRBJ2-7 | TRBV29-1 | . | TGCAGCGTTGGCCGCAGGCTGGCCTACGAGCAGTACTTC | CSVGRRLAYEQYF
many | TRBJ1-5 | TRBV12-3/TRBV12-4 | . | TGTGCCAGCAGTTTAGGGGGGCGGGGGCAGCCCCAGCATTTT | CASSLGGRGQPQHF
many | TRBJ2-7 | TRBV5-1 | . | TGCGCCAGCAGCTTGGACAGCGAGCAGTACTTC | CASSLDSEQYF
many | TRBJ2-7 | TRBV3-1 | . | TGTGCCAGCAGCCAGGCCGGCGAGCAGTACTTC | CASSQAGEQYF
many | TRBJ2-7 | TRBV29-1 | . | TGCAGCGCTGGGGAGGACTACGAGCAGTACTTC | CSAGEDYEQYF
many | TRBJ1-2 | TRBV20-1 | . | TGCAGTGCTCCAATGACGGGGGCAGACTATGGCTACACCTTC | CSAPMTGADYGYTF
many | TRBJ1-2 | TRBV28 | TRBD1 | TGTGCCAGCAGTCCTCCGACACAGGGGGCGAATGGCTACACCTTC | CASSPPTQGANGYTF
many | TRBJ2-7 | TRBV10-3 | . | TGTGCCATCAGAGATTCCCGGGGGGCGGGTGAGCAGTACTTC | CAIRDSRGAGEQYF
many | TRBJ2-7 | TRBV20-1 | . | TGCAGTGCTAGAGACCACAGCGCTACTGGGGGATACGAGCAGTACTTC | CSARDHSATGGYEQYF
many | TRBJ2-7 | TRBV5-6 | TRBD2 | TGTGCCAGCAGCCTAGGCGGGGGAGTCGCACCCGAGCAGTACTTC | CASSLGGGVAPEQYF
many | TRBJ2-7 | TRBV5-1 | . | TGCGCCAGCAGCTTAACCCGGGCCCTTCACGAGCAGTACTTC | CASSLTRALHEQYF
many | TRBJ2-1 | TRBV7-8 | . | TGTGCCAGCAGCTTACGGGCAGAAGGAGAGCAGTTCTTC | CASSLRAEGEQFF
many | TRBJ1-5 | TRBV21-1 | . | TGTGCCAGCATTAATGGAGGGTACAATCAGCCCCAGCATTTT | CASINGGYNQPQHF
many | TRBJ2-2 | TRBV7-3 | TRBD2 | TGTGCCAGCAGCAGACTTACTAGCGGCACCGGGGAGCTGTTTTTT | CASSRLTSGTGELFF
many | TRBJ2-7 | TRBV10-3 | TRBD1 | TGTGCCATCAGTGAAGGGGCTAGGACAGGGGGCTACGAGCAGTACTTC | CAISEGARTGGYEQYF
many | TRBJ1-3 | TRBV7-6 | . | TGTGCCAGCAGCCCCAGGACCGCGAGCTCTGGAAACACCATATATTTT | CASSPRTASSGNTIYF
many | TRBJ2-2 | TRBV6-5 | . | TGTGCCAGCAGTGGCAGGGATAGTCCCGGGGAGCTGTTTTTT | CASSGRDSPGELFF
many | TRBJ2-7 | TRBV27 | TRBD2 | TGTGCCAGCAGTCCCTTAGCGGGTCCCGAGCAGTACTTC | CASSPLAGPEQYF
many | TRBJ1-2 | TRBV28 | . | TGTGCCAGCAGTTGGTCCGGGACATTGGGTGGCTACACCTTC | CASSWSGTLGGYTF
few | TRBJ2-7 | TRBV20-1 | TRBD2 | TGCAGTGCTAGAGATACAGGACTAGGGCGATACGAGCAGTACTTC | CSARDTGLGRYEQYF
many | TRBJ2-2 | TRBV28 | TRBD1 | TGTGCCAGCAGTTGGGGACAGGGGGCCGGGACCGGGGAGCTGTTTTTT | CASSWGQGAGTGELFF
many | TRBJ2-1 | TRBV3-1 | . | TGTGCCAGCAGCCAAGGGACCCTGTCGCAGTTCTTC | CASSQGTLSQFF